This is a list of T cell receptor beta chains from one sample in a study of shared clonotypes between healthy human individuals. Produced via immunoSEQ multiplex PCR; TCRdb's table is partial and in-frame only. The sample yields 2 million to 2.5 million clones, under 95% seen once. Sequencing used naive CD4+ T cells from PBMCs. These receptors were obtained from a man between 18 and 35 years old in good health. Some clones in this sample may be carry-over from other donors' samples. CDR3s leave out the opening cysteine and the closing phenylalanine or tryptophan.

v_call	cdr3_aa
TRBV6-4	ASSDSRFSTNYNEQF
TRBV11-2	ASSRQISSYEQY
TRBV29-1	SVGRDSGEQY
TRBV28	ASSLLVQKNTEAF
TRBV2	ASTGGQGRLGNTIY
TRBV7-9	ASSLDRRYTIY
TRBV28	ASSGWTVLQETQY
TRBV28	ASRSDRLFSPLH
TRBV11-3	ASSRDSKNTEAF
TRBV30	AWNMGVRQPQH
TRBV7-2	ASSSSGSLYEQY
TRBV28	ASRINTEAF
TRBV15	ATSRVGDPSGNTIY
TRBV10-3	AISRTSVGNEQF
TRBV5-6	ASSTGDRGSYGYT
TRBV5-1	ASSLGPWAEQY
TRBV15	ATSTVAGGPVGNEQF
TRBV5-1	ASREDRSTDTQY